The TCR beta chain described here comes from a study of CD4+ T cells in melanoma. Study-wide findings and caveats: Diverse differentiation states were reported for melanoma neoantigen-specific CD4+ T cells. A reported correlation linked neoantigen-specific CD4+ T cells to CD8+, macrophage and B cell function.

Generated by immunoSEQ multiplex PCR, the TCRdb table keeps only in-frame clones and is missing some. The table shows almost 200 clones, with roughly 67% occurring only once. Details on this clone: Its cognate antigen is unknown.

The CDR3 is 15 residues long. Trimming shortened V by 4 bases and J by 2 bases, and 15 bases separated the two germline ends. Germline V gives CDR1 SGHTS, CDR2 YDEGEE. The receptor comes from a human donor with melanoma. This chain joins TRBV5-8 and TRBJ2-5; perhaps TRBD2 as D (7 bases). Sequences were obtained from cells sorted by PD-1 expression. The CDR3 DNA reads TGTGCCAGCAGCCCTAGGGGGAGGGGGCAAGAGACCCAGTACTTC. This sequence encodes CASSPRGRGQETQYF.